This TCR beta chain was found in a study of human T cells and chemical hapten exposure. Using its own MiXCR run on the RACE reads, TCRdb lists one record per CDR3 protein. The table includes under 200,000 distinct CDR3 sequences, around 30% detected once. Regarding time point: pre-sensitization, week 0. Treatment described: therapeutic diphenylcyclopropenone sensitization with weekly scalp DPC. The germline V gene encodes CDR1 MNHEY and CDR2 SMNVEV (reference sequence). There are 15 residues in the CDR3. V dropped 2 bases and J dropped 5; count of bases not matched to a gene: 3. The sample in question was whole blood, obtained in connection with sensitization to the hapten diphenylcyclopropenone (DPC). The chain carries TRBV27 and TRBJ1-6; TRBD1 agrees at 7 bases. The source of this sequence is a woman younger than 45 with alopecia areata. Some clones in this sample may be carry-over from other donors' samples. The CDR3 sequence: CASSLIRGNNSPLHF. DNA of the CDR3: TGTGCCAGCAGTTTAATCAGGGGGAATAATTCACCCCTCCACTTT.